The 14 T cell receptor beta chains given below trace back to one sample, sequenced in a study of monozygotic twins with inflammatory bowel disease (dated by TCRdb to between 2018 and 2021). Libraries were prepared through 5' RACE. The sample was run on an Illumina HiSeq 2500. TCRdb reprocessed the sequencing reads and holds a single record per CDR3 protein sequence, with no DNA. This sample's table has entries for 400,000 to 500,000 distinct CDR3 sequences. Clones ranked in the top ten supply about 2.3% of the sample. Material for sequencing was blood. These receptors came from a human donor with ulcerative colitis or Crohn's disease, or a healthy co-twin of an affected twin (not recorded which).

The V and J genes are TRBV9 and TRBJ1-1; TCRdb designates TRBD1, a call that cannot be tested without DNA. There are 13 residues in the CDR3. Germline lookup yields CDR1 SGDLS and CDR2 YYNGEE. The CDR3 is CASSVEPGVEAFF.

CDR3 loop: CASSLKASAGGGYEQYF. The V gene is TRBV12-3 or TRBV12-4, the J gene TRBJ2-7; there is no DNA to check the TCRdb D call of TRBD2. The CDR3 runs to 17 residues.

The chain couples TRBV7-2 to TRBJ2-5. CDR3 size: 11 residues. The germline gives CDR1 SGHTA, CDR2 FQGNSA. The CDR3 sequence: CASSLTETQYF.

V is TRBV20-1 and J is TRBJ1-2; the D gene TCRdb calls, TRBD1, cannot be checked with no DNA. Germline loops: CDR1 DFQATT, CDR2 SNEGSKA (reference sequence). The CDR3 is 11 amino acids. The CDR3 loop is CSARDIYGYTF.

The V and J genes are TRBV7-9 and TRBJ1-4. There are 16 residues in the CDR3. Germline V gene sequence: CDR1 SEHNR, CDR2 FQNEAQ (reference sequence). CDR3 sequence reads: CASSLLAGATNEKLFF.

The chain couples TRBV9 to TRBJ2-3. The CDR3 loop spans 13 amino acids. CDR1 SGDLS and CDR2 YYNGEE come from the germline V gene. CDR3 sequence: CASSVSSPDTQYF.

The V and J genes are TRBV10-3 and TRBJ1-2; the D call from TCRdb, TRBD1, cannot be confirmed without DNA. Germline V CDR1 and CDR2: ENHRY, SYGVKD. The CDR3 covers 14 residues. CDR3 sequence reads: CAINAGTQFYGYTF.

The chain joins TRBV19 to TRBJ2-1; no DNA is available, so the TRBD1 call from TCRdb remains unchecked. The CDR3 is made up of 12 amino acids. Germline V lookup: CDR1 LNHDA, CDR2 SQIVND (reference sequence). CDR3 amino acids: CAAGQGRSEQFF.

The CDR3: CASSSQLGTYEQYF. J is TRBJ2-7 and V is TRBV27. The germline V gene has CDR1 MNHEY and CDR2 SMNVEV (reference sequence). The CDR3 is made up of 14 amino acids.

This rearrangement joins TRBV28 to TRBJ2-5; TCRdb's D call, TRBD1, is unchecked because there is no DNA. Germline values: CDR1 MDHEN, CDR2 SYDVKM. The CDR3 has 15 amino acids. CDR3 residues: CASSHLGTAQETQYF.

J is TRBJ2-1 and V is TRBV7-9; TCRdb's assignment of TRBD1 cannot be checked, as there is no DNA. The CDR3 sequence is 15 residues long. CDR1 and CDR2 from the germline V gene are SEHNR and FQNEAQ (reference sequence). The CDR3 reads CASSLGGAGTSYQFF.

The chain joins TRBV10-2 to TRBJ2-5; checking the TCRdb D call of TRBD2 is not possible without DNA. CDR1 and CDR2 (germline): WSHSY, SAAADI. The CDR3 sequence is 16 residues long. CDR3 in amino acids: CASSYTSGGARETQYF.

The rearrangement links TRBV18 to TRBJ1-1; as DNA is missing, the TRBD1 call by TCRdb cannot be tested. CDR1 is KGHSH, CDR2 LQKENI, per germline. This CDR3 has 13 amino acids. The CDR3 loop reads CASSPGRNTEAFF.

The chain has TRBV11-2 and TRBJ1-6. CDR3 length: 13 residues. In germline, CDR1 is SGHAT, CDR2 FQNNGV. The CDR3 region is CASSFSDNSPLHF.